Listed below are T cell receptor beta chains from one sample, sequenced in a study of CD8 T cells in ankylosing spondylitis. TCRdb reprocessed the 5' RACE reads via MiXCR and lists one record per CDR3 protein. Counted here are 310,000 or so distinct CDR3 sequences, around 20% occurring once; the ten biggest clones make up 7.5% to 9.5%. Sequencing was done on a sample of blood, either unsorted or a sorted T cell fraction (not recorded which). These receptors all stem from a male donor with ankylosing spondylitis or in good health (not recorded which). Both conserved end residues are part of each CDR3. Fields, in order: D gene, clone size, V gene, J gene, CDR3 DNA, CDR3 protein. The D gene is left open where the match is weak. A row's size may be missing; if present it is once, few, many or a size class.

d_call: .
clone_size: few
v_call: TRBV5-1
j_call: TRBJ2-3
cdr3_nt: TGCGCCAGCAGCGTTGAACCGGGACTCGGCACAGATACGCAGTATTTT
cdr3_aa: CASSVEPGLGTDTQYF

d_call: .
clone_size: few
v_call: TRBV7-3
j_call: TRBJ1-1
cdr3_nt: TGTGCCAGCAGCTTAAACCCCGGGGGGAACACTGAAGCTTTCTTT
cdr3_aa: CASSLNPGGNTEAFF

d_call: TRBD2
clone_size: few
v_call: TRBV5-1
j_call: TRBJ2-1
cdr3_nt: TGCGCCAGCAGCTTGGACACTAGCGGCTACAATGAGCAGTTCTTC
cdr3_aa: CASSLDTSGYNEQFF

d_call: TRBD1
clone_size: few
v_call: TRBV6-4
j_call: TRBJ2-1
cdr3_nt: TGTGCCAGCAGTGAAAGATCAGGGGGTTCCTACAATGAGCAGTTCTTC
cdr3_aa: CASSERSGGSYNEQFF

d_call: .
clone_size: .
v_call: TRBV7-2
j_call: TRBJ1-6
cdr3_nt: TGTGCCAGCAGCTTAAGCAACAGTAACTCCTATAATTCACCCCTCCACTTT
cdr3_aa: CASSLSNSNSYNSPLHF

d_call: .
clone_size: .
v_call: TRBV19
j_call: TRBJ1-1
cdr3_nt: TGTGCCAGTAGCCCCAAGGGGGGAAAAACTGAAGCTTTCTTT
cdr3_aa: CASSPKGGKTEAFF

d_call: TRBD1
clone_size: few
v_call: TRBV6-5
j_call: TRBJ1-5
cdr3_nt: TGTGCCAGCAGTTGGGGACAGGGAACGCGAGAGCCCCAGCATTTT
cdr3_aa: CASSWGQGTREPQHF

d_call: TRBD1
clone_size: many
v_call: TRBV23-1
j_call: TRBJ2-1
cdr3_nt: TGCGCCAGCAGTCCGGACAGGGCTTGGGCCTTTGAGCAGTTCTTC
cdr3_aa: CASSPDRAWAFEQFF

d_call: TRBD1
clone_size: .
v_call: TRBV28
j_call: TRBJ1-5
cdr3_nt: TGTGCCAGCAGTTCCGGGACAGGGAACAATCAGCCCCAGCATTTT
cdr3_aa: CASSSGTGNNQPQHF

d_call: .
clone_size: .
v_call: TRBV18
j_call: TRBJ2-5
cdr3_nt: TGTGCCAGCTCACCCATAGAAGAGACCCAGTACTTC
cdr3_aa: CASSPIEETQYF

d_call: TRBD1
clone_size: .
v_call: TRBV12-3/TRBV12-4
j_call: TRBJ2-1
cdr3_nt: TGTGCCAGCAGTTTAGAGGGGGACAGCCTGAATGAGCAGTTCTTC
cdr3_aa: CASSLEGDSLNEQFF

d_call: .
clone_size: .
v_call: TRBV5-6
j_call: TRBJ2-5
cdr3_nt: TGTGCCAGCAGCTTCAGCACGCTCCAAGAGACCCAGTACTTC
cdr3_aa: CASSFSTLQETQYF

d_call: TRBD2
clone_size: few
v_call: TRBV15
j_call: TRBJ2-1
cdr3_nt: TGTGCCACCAGCAGAGGGACTAGCGAGTACAATGAGCAGTTCTTC
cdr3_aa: CATSRGTSEYNEQFF

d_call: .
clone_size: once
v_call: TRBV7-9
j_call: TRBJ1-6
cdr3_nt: TGTGCCAGCAGCGAGCCCCTACAGGGTAATAATTCACCCCTCCACTTT
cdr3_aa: CASSEPLQGNNSPLHF

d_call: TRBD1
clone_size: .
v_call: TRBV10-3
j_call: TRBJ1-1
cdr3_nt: TGTGCCATCAGGAAGACCGGGACAGGGGACACTGAAGCTTTCTTT
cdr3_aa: CAIRKTGTGDTEAFF

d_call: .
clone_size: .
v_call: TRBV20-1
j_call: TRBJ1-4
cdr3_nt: TGCAGTGCTAGAGTAGGAGCCGGGGGGGAAAAACTGTTTTTT
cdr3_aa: CSARVGAGGEKLFF

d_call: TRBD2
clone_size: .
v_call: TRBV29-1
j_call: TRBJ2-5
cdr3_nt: TGCAGCGTCTCTCACGCTCGACTAGCGGGAGTAGGACCAGAGACCCAGTACTTC
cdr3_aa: CSVSHARLAGVGPETQYF

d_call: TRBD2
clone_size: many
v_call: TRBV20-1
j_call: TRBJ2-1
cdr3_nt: TGCAGTGCCCCACCTTGGGAGGGCAATGAGCAGTTCTTC
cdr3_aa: CSAPPWEGNEQFF

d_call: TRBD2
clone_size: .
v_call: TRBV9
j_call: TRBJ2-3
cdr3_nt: TGTGCCAGCAGCGTAGCCCCTAGCGGGGGGGCAACTGATACGCAGTATTTT
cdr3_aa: CASSVAPSGGATDTQYF

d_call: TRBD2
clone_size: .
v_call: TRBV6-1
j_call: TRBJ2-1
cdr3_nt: TGTGCCAGCAGGAGCCGGGGGGGTGGTGAGCAGTTCTTC
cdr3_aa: CASRSRGGGEQFF

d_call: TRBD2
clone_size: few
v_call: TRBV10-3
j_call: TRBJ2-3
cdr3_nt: TGTGCCATCAGTGAAGGGACTAACACAGATACGCAGTATTTT
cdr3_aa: CAISEGTNTDTQYF

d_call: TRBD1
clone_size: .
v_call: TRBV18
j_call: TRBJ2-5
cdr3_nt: TGTGCCAGCTCACCTTGGACAGGGGAACTTCAAGAGACCCAGTACTTC
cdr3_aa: CASSPWTGELQETQYF

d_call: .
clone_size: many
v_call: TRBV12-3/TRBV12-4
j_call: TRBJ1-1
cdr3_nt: TGTGCCAGCAGCAACGACATCATCACTGAAGCTTTCTTT
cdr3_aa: CASSNDIITEAFF

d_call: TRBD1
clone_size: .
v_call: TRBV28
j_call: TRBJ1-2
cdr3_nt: TGTGCCAGCAGCCGCGGACAGGGGATCGGCTACACCTTC
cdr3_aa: CASSRGQGIGYTF

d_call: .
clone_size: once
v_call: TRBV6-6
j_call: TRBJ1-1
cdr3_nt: TGTGCCAGCACAGGGGCCTTGAAGGCTTTCTTT
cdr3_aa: CASTGALKAFF

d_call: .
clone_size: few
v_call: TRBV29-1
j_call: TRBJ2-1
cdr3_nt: TGCAGCGTTGGGGCCGGCTTCCCCTACAATGAGCAGTTCTTC
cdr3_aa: CSVGAGFPYNEQFF

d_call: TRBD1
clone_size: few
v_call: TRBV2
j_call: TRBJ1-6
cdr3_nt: TGTGCCAGCGGGACAGGGTTCCCCGCTTATAATTCACCCCTCCACTTT
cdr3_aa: CASGTGFPAYNSPLHF

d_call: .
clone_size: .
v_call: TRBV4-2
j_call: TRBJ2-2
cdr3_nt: TGTGCCAGCAGCCAAGAGGCAGGGGCAATGAACACCGGGGAGCTGTTTTTT
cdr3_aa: CASSQEAGAMNTGELFF

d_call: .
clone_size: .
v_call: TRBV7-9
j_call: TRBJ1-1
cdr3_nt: TGTGCCAGCAGCTTAGAGGGCAGCAACACTGAAGCTTTCTTT
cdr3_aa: CASSLEGSNTEAFF

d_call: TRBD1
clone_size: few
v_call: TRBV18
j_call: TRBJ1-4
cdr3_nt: TGTGCCAGCTCACGACAGGGGGATAATGAAAAACTGTTTTTT
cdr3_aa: CASSRQGDNEKLFF

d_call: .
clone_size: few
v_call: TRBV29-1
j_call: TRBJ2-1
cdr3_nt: TGCAGCCTGACTTCGGTAAGCTCCTACAATGAGCAGTTCTTC
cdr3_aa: CSLTSVSSYNEQFF

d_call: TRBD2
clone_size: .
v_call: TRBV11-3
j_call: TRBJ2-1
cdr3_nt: TGTGCCAGCAGCCTGAGGACTAGCGGGAGGGCCTCCTACAATGAGCAGTTCTTC
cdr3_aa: CASSLRTSGRASYNEQFF

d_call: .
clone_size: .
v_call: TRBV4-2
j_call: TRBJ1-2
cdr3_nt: TGTGCCAGCAGCCAAGATGCTGGCCCTGGCTATGGCTACACCTTC
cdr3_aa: CASSQDAGPGYGYTF

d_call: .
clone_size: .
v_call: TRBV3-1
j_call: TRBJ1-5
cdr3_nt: TGTGCCAGCAGCCAAGGTTTGAATGGCAATCAGCCCCAGCATTTT
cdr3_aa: CASSQGLNGNQPQHF

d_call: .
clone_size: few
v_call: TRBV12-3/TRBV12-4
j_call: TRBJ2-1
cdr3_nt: TGTGCCAGCAGTTTAGCGGGAGGTTCCCCCAATGAGCAGTTCTTC
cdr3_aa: CASSLAGGSPNEQFF

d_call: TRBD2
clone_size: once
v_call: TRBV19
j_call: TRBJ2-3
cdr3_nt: TGTGCCAGTAGTATCCGCGGGAGTCAAACAGATACGCAGTATTTT
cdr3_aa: CASSIRGSQTDTQYF

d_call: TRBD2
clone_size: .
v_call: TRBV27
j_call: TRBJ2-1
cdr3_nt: TGCACCAGCAGTCACCAAACTAGCGGTGCGAATGAGCAGTTCTTC
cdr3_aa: CTSSHQTSGANEQFF

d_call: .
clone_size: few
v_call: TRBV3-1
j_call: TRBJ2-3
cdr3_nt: TGTGCCAGCAGCCAAGATGGCAGCACAGATACGCAGTATTTT
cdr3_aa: CASSQDGSTDTQYF

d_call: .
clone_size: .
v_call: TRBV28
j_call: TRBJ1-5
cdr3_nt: TGTGCCAGCAGTTCCGGACAGTATCAGCCCCAGCATTTT
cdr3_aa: CASSSGQYQPQHF

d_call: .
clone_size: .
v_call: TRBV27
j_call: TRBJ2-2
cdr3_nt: TGTGCCAGCAGTTTGATGGGATCGAACACCGGGGAGCTGTTTTTT
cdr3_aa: CASSLMGSNTGELFF

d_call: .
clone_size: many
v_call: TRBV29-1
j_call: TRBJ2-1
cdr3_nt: TGCAGCGTTGAAGTCGCCTACAATGAGCAGTTCTTC
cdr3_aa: CSVEVAYNEQFF

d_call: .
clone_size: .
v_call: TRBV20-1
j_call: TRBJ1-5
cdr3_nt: TGCAGTGCTACATTCGGGGGTGGCAATCAGCCCCAGCATTTT
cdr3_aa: CSATFGGGNQPQHF

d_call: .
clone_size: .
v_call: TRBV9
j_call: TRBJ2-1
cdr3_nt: TGTGCCAGCAGCGGGGAGTTGGGGAATGAGCAGTTCTTC
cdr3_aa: CASSGELGNEQFF

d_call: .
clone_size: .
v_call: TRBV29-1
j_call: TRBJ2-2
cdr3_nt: TGCAGCGTTCAAGGGCCCACCGGGGAGCTGTTTTTT
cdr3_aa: CSVQGPTGELFF

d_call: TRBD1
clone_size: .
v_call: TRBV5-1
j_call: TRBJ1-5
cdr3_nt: TGCGCCAGCAGCTTAGAGACAGGGTATAGCAATCAGCCCCAGCATTTT
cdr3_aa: CASSLETGYSNQPQHF